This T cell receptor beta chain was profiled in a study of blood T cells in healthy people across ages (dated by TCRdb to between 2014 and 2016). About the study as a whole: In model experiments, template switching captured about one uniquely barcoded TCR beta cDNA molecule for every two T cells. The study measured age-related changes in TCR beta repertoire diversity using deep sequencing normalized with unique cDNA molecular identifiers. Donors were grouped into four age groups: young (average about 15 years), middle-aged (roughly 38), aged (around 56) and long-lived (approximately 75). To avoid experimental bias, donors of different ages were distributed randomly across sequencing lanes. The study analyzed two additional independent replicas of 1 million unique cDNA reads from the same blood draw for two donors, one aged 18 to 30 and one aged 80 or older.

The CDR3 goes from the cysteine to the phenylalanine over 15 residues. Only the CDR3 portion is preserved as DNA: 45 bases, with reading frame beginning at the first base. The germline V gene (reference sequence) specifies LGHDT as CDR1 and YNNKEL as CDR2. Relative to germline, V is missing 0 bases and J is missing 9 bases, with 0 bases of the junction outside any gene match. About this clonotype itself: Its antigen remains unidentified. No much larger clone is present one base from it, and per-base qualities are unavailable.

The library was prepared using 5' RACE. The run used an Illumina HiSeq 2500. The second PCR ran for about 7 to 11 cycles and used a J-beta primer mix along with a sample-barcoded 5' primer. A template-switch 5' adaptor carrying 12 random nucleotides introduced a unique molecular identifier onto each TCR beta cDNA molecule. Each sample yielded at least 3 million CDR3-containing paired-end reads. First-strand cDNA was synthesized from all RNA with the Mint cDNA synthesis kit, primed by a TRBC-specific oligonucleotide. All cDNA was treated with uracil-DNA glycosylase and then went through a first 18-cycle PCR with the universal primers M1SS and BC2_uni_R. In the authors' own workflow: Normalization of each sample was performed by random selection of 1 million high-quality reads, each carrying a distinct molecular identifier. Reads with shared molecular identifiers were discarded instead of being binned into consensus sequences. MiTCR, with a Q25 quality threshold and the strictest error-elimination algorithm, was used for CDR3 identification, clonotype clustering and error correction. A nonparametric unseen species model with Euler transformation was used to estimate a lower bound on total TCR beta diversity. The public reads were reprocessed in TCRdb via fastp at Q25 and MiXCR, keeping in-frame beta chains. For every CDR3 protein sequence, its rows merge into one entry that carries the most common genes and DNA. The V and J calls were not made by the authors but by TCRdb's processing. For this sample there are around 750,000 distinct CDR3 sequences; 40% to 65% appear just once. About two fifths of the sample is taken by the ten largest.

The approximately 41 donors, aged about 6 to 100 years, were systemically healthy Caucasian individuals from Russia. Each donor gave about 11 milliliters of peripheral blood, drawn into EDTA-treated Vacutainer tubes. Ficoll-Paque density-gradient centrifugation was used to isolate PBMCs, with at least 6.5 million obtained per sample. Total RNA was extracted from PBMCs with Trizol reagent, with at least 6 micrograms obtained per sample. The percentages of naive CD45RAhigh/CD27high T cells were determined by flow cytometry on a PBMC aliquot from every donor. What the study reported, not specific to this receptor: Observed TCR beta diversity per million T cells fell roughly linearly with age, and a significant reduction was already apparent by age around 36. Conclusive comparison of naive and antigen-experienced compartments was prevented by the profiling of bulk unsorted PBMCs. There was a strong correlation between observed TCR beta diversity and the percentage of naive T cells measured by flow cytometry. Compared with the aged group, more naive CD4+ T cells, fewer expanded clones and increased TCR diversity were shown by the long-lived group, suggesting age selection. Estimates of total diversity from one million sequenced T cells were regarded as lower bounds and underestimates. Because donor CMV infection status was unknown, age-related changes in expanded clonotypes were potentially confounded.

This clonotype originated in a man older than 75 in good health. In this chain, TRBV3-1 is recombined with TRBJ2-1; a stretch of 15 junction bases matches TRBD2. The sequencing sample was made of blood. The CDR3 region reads CASSQEGLAGGEQFF. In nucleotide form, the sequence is TGTGCCAGCAGCCAAGAGGGACTAGCGGGGGGTGAGCAGTTCTTC.